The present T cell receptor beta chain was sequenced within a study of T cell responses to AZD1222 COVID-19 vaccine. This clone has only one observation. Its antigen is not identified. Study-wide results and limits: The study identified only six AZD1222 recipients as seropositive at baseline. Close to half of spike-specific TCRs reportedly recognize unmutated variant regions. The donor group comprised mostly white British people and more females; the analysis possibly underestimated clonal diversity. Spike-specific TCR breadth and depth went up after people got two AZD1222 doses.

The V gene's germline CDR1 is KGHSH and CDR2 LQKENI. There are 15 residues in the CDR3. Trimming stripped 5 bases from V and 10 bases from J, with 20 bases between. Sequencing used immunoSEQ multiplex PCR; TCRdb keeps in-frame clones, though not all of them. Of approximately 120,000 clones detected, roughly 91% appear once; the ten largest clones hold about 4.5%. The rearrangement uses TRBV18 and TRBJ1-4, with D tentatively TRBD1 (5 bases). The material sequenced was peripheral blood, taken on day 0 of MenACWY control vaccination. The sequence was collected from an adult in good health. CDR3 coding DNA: TGTGCCAGCTCAGCGTCGTCGGGGCTCGGATTAAAACTGTTTTTT. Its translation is CASSASSGLGLKLFF. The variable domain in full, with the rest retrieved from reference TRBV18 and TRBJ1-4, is NAGVMQNPRHLVRRRGQEARLRCSPMKGHSHVYWYRQLPEEGLKFMVYLQKENIIDESGMPKERFSAEFPKEGPSILRIQQVVRGDSAAYFCASSASSGLGLKLFFGSGTQLSVL.